This TCR beta chain stems from a study of T cells after yellow fever vaccination. At the level of the study: Libraries from low-cell-number fractions were prepared with the SMART-Seq v4 Ultra Low Input RNA kit.

The table lists this clonotype with many counts. TCR cDNA was made by 5'RACE template switching, adding a universal primer site and UMIs. TCRdb used MiXCR to reprocess the 5' RACE reads, holding one entry per CDR3 protein. The sample records about 45,000 distinct CDR3 sequences, almost 7% being singletons. Study findings and constraints: Though it reached lower strength, the secondary response hit its peak faster, day 5 versus 15. The appearance of a small share of clonotypes in both CD4 and CD8 compartments was observed.

Germline V gene sequence: CDR1 MNHEY, CDR2 SMNVEV (reference sequence). With V trimmed by 5 bases and J by 3 bases, 4 bases remained unmatched. The CDR3 extends over 14 amino acids. The V and J genes are TRBV27 and TRBJ2-1; 7 positions agree with TRBD1. The clonotype originates from a man aged 25 to 45 who received the YFV17D yellow fever vaccine. The sequenced sample was CD8+ T cells not binding an NS4B(214-222) dextramer, sorted from PBMCs, obtained 45 days after the yellow fever booster vaccination. CDR3 residues: CASSSTGVYNEQFF. The CDR3 nucleotides read TGTGCCAGCAGTAGTACAGGGGTCTACAATGAGCAGTTCTTC.